Considering frequency, the clone carrying this T cell receptor beta chain is medium-sized (0.01 to 0.1%). Antigen unknown. These data are taken from a study of CXCR3-negative and CXCR3-positive naive CD8 T cells. The overall study: Some 130 million TRB reads were obtained in total, which works out to about 1.5 +/- 0.3 million per library. Regarding the study as a whole: With surface CD5 comparable between naive subsets, TCR strength was estimated using properties derived from the TRB CDR3. Naive subsets were similarly diverse, while memory CD8+ repertoires were much less diverse. Memory cells diverged, while naive CXCR3-positive and CXCR3-negative cells had similar TRBV-TRBJ usage. TRB CDR3 hydrophobicity was greater in CXCR3-positive naive cells than in CXCR3-negative naive cells.

With UMI labels, 5' RACE was used to prepare the TRB cDNA libraries. TCRdb derives one entry per CDR3 protein from the 5' RACE reads, leaving out DNA. The sample's table shows roughly 6,600 distinct CDR3 sequences. The sequence was collected from a human donor in good health. Some clones in this sample may be carry-over from other donors' samples. Material for sequencing was naive CXCR3+ CD8+ T cells from blood. Stated subset: CD45RO-CCR7+CD27+CD95- naive CD8+ T cells expressing CXCR3 (TNR3+).

The CDR3: CASSRTGVGTEAFF. V usage is TRBV27 and J usage is TRBJ1-1; TCRdb's D call, TRBD1, is unchecked because there is no DNA. CDR1 MNHEY and CDR2 SMNVEV come from the germline V gene (reference sequence). This CDR3 is 14 amino acids long.